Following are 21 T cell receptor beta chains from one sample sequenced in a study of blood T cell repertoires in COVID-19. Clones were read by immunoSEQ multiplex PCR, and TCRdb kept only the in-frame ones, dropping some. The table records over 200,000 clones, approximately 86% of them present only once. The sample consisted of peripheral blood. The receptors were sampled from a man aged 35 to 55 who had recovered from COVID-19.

CDR3 region: CATSREGGGATSEQFF. For the CDR3, the DNA is TGTGCCACCAGCAGAGAGGGCGGGGGGGCTACTAGTGAGCAGTTCTTC. This sequence joins TRBV15 and TRBJ2-1; 9 bases agree with TRBD2. The CDR3 has 16 residues. Germline trimming cut 0 bases from V and 9 bases from J; bases unmatched to any gene: 9. In germline, CDR1 is LNHNV, CDR2 YYDKDF (reference sequence).

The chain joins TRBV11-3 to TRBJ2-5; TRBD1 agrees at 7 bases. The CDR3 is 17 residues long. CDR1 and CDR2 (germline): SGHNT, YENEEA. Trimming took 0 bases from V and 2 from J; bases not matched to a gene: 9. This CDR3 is CASSLESGVRGQETQYF. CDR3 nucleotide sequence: TGTGCCAGCAGCTTAGAATCAGGGGTCAGGGGGCAAGAGACCCAGTACTTC.

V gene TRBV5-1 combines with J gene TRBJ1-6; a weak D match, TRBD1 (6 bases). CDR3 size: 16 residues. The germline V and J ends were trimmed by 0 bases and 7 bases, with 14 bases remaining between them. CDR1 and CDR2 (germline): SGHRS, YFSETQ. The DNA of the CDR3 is TGCGCCAGCAGCTTGGCCGGCGGGGGCGTCAATTCACCCCTCCACTTT. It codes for CASSLAGGGVNSPLHF.

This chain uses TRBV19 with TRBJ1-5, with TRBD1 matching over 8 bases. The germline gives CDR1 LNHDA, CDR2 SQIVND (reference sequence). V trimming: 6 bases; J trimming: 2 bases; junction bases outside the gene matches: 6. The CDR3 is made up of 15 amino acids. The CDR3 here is CASRPGGWGNQPQHF. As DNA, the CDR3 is TGTGCCAGTAGACCAGGGGGCTGGGGCAATCAGCCCCAGCATTTT. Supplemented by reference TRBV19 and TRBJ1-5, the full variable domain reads DGGITQSPKYLFRKEGQNVTLSCEQNLNHDAMYWYRQDPGQGLRLIYYSQIVNDFQKGDIAEGYSVSREKKESFPLTVTSAQKNPTAFYLCASRPGGWGNQPQHFGDGTRLSIL.

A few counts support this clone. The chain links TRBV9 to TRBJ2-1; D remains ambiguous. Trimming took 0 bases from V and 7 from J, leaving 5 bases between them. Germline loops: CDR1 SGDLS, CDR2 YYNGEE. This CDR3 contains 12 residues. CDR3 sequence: CASSVDKNEQFF. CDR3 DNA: TGTGCCAGCAGCGTAGACAAAAATGAGCAGTTCTTC.

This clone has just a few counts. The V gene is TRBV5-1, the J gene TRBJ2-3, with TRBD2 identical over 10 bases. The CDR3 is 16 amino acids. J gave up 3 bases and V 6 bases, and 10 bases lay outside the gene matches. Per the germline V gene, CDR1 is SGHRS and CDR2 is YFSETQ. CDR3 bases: TGCGCCAGCAAAAGCGGGGGGGCCAAGGGGACAGATACGCAGTATTTT. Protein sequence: CASKSGGAKGTDTQYF.

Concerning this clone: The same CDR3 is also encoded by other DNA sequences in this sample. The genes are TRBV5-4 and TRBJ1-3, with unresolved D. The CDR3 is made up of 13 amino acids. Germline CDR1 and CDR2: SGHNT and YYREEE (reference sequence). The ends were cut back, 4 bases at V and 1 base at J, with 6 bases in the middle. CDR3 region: CASSLLSGNTIYF. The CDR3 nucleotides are TGTGCCAGCAGCCTCCTATCTGGAAACACCATATATTTT. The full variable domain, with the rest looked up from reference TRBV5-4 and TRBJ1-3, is ETGVTQSPTHLIKTRGQQVTLRCSSQSGHNTVSWYQQALGQGPQFIFQYYREEENGRGNFPPRFSGLQFPNYSSELNVNALELDDSALYLCASSLLSGNTIYFGEGSWLTVV.

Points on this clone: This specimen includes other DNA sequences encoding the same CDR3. The CDR3 nucleotides read TGTGCCAGCAGCGGCAGCTCCTACGAGCAGTACTTC. This translates into CASSGSSYEQYF. The V and J genes are TRBV7-2 and TRBJ2-7; the D is unclear. Germline CDR1 reads SGHTA; CDR2 reads FQGNSA. The V end was cut by 5 bases, the J end by 0 bases, with 5 bases between. The CDR3 extends over 12 amino acids.

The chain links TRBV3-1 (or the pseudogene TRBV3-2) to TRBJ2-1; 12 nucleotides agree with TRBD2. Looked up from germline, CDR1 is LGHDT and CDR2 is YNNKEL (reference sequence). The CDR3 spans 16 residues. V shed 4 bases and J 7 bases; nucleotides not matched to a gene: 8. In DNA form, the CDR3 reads TGTGCCAGCAGCCCGCCCCTAGCGGGAGGGCCTAATGAGCAGTTCTTC. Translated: CASSPPLAGGPNEQFF.

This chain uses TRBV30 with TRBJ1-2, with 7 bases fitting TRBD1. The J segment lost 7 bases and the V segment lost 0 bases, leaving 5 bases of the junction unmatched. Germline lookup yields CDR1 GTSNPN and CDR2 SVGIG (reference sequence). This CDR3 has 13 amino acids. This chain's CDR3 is CAWSVQGPFGYTF. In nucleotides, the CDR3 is TGTGCCTGGAGTGTACAGGGGCCCTTTGGCTACACCTTC. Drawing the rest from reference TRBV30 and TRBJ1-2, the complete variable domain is SQTIHQWPATLVQPVGSPLSLECTVEGTSNPNLYWYRQAAGRGLQLLFYSVGIGQISSEVPQNLSASRPQDRQFILSSKKLLLSDSGFYLCAWSVQGPFGYTFGSGTRLTVV.

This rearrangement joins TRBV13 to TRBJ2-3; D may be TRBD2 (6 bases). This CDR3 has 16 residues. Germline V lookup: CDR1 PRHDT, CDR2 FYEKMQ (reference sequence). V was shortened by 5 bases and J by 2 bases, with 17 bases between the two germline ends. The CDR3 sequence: CASSGGTARNTDTQYF. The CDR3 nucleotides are TGTGCCAGCAGCGGGGGGACTGCGCGGAACACAGATACGCAGTATTTT.

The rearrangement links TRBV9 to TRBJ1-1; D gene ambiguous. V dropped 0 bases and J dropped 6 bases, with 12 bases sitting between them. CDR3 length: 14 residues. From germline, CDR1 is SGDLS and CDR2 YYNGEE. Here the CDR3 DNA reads TGTGCCAGCAGCGTAGATGCAGGCGACGCTGAAGCTTTCTTT. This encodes CASSVDAGDAEAFF.

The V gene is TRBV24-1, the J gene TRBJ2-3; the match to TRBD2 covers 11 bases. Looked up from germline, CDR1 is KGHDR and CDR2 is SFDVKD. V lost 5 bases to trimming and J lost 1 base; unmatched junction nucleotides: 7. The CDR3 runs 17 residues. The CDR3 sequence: CATSARTSGYRTDTQYF. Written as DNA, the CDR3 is TGTGCCACCAGTGCCAGGACTAGCGGGTACCGCACAGATACGCAGTATTTT.

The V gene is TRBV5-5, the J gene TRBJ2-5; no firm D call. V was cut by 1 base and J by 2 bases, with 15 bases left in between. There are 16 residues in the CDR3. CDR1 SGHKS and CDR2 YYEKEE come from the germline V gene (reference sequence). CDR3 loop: CASSLSRVDPQETQYF. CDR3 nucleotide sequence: TGTGCCAGCAGCTTGTCCCGGGTCGACCCTCAAGAGACCCAGTACTTC.

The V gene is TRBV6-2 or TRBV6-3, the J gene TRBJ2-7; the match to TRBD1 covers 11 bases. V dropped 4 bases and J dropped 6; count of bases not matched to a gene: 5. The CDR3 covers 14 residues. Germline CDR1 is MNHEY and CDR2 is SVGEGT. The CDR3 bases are TGTGCCAGCAGTTTCGGACAGGGGGCGCGCGAGCAGTACTTC. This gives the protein CASSFGQGAREQYF.

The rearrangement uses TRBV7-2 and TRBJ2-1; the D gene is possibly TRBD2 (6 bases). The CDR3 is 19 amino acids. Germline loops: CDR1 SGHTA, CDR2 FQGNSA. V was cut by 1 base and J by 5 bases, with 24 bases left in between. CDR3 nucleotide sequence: TGTGCCAGCAGCTTAGAGCCCCCTGGAGTATGGGGCGGGAACAATGAGCAGTTCTTC. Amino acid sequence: CASSLEPPGVWGGNNEQFF.

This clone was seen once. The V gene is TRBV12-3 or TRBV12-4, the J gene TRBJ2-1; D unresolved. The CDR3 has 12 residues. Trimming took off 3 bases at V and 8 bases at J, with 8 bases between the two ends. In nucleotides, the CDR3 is TGTGCCAGCAGTTTTGTCCCTTATGAGCAGTTCTTC. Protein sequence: CASSFVPYEQFF.

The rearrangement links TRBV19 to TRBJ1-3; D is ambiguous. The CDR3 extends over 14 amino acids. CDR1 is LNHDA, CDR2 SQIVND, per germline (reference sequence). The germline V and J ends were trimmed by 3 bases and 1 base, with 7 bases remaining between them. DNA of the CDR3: TGTGCCAGTAGTATGGTGAGGTCTGGAAACACCATATATTTT. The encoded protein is CASSMVRSGNTIYF.

CDR3 bases: TGTGCCAGCAGTGAAACGGCTAGCGGGGGTTACGAGCAGTACTTC. This gives the protein CASSETASGGYEQYF. The chain joins TRBV6-1 to TRBJ2-7; 10 bases agree with TRBD2. The germline gives CDR1 MNHNS, CDR2 SASEGT. Germline trimming cut 2 bases from V and 4 bases from J; bases unmatched to any gene: 5. CDR3 length equals 15 residues.

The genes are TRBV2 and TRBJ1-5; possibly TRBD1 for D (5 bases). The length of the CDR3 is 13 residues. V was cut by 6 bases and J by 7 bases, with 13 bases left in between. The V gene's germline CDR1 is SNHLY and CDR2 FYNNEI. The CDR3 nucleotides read TGTGCCAGCAGATTATCCAGGGTCCAGCCCCAGCATTTT. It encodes CASRLSRVQPQHF.

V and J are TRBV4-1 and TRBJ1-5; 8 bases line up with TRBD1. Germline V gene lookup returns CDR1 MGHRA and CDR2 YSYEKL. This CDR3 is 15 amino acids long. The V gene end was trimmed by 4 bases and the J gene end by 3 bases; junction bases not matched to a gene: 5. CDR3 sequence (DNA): TGCGCCAGCAGCCTTAGGACAGGGCACAATCAGCCCCAGCATTTT. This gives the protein CASSLRTGHNQPQHF.